Sequencing of this TCR beta chain was carried out in a study of glioma-infiltrating T cells after dendritic cell vaccination. Study conclusions and caveats: Few patients contributed both blood and tumor specimens.

To note about this clone: Its antigen remains unidentified.

Trimming stripped 4 bases from V and 0 bases from J, with 7 bases between. The germline gives CDR1 MNHEY, CDR2 SMNVEV (reference sequence). The CDR3 is 14 residues long. TCRdb's table, derived via immunoSEQ multiplex PCR, lists solely in-frame clones and lacks some. The sample includes 100,000 or so clones, around 84% of them seen just once. The chain has TRBV27 and TRBJ1-3; D call uncertain. Source: blood, taken before dendritic cell vaccination. The sequence came from a human donor with glioblastoma. CDR3 sequence reads: CASSSLGSGNTIYF. CDR3 DNA: TGTGCCAGCAGTTCACTCGGCTCTGGAAACACCATATATTTT.